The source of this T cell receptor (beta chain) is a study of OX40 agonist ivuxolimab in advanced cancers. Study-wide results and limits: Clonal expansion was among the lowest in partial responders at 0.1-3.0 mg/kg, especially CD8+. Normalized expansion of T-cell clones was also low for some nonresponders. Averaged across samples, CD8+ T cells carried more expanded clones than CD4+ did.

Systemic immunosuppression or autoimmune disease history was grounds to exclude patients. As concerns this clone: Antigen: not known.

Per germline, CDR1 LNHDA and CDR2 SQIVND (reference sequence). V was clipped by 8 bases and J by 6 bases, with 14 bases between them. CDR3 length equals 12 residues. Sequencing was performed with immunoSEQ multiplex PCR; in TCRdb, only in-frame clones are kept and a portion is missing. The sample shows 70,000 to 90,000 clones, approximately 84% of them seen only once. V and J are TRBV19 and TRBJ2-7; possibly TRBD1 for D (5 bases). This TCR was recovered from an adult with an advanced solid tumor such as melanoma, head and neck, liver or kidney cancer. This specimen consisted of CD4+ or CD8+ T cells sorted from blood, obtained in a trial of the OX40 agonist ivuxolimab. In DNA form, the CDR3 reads TGTGCCAGTTCCCGACAAGGGGTCGAGCAGTACTTC. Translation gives CASSRQGVEQYF.